The sample holds one count of the clone carrying this T cell receptor (beta chain). This CDR3 has 13 residues. Per germline, CDR1 SQVTM and CDR2 ANQGSEA. The ends were cut back, 2 bases at V and 1 base at J, with 8 bases in the middle. Per the authors' pipeline: How many nucleated cells were present was estimated from reference gene primer amplification. The data were produced by immunoSEQ multiplex PCR, yet TCRdb's version contains in-frame clones alone and is incomplete. V and J calls and clone size are copied from that table; D and trimming were computed from the DNA. This table holds approximately 270,000 clones, approximately 86% found once. These data belong to a study of blood T cell repertoires in COVID-19. About the research overall: Whether acute or convalescent, the COVID-19 samples came from the United States, Italy and Spain. Sources were T cells, B-cell-depleted T cells, or PBMCs; the material itself was cDNA or gDNA.

Input material: peripheral blood. The chain joins TRBV29-1 to TRBJ1-1; D remains ambiguous. This TCR derives from a man older than 75 with acute or convalescent COVID-19. The CDR3 DNA is TGCAGCGTTGAAATCAACAGGAACACTGAAGCTTTCTTT. Protein sequence: CSVEINRNTEAFF.